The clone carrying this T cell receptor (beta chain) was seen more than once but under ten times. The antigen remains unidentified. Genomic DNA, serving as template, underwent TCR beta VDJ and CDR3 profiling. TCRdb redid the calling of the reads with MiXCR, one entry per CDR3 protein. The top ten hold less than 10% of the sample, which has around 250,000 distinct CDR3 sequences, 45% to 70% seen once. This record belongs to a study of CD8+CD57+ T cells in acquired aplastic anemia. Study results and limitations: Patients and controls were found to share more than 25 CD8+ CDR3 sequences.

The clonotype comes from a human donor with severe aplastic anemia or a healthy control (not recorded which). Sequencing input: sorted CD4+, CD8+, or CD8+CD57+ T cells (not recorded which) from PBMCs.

The CDR3 region is CSVRGARTDTQYF. The CDR3 DNA is TGCAGTGTGAGGGGTGCACGCACAGATACGCAGTATTTT. This chain links TRBV20-1 with TRBJ2-3; D is possibly TRBD1 or TRBD2 (5 bases each). CDR1 is DFQATT and CDR2 is SNEGSKA in the germline V gene (reference sequence). Trimming stripped 7 bases from V and 1 base from J, with 12 bases between. The CDR3 extends over 13 amino acids.